Sequencing of this TCR beta chain was carried out in a study of cytomegalovirus exposure and HLA in healthy donors. Concerning this clone: Its target is not known.

PCR amplification relied on 60 Vbeta primers (plus 13 Jbeta primers). TCRdb keeps only in-frame clones here, not all; method: immunoSEQ multiplex PCR. The table includes more than 150,000 clones, about 90% detected once. Regarding the study as a whole: In an earlier analysis, most TCR beta V segments were productive about 87% or about 30% of the time. Sequence variants that were highly shared formed a cluster that was likely a sequencing artifact. CMV serostatus was the only recorded immune exposure for donors.

Sample: PBMCs. The TCR originated in a girl less than two years old in good health and CMV-seronegative.

As DNA, the CDR3 is TGTGCCAGCTCACCACCGGGGCCCGGGGAGCTGTTTTTT. Its translation is CASSPPGPGELFF. The chain combines TRBV18 with TRBJ2-2, with D possibly being TRBD1 (5 bases). There are 13 residues in the CDR3. Per germline, CDR1 KGHSH and CDR2 LQKENI. V dropped 0 bases and J dropped 6 bases, with 5 bases sitting between them.